This T cell receptor beta chain was identified during a study of blood T cell repertoires in COVID-19 (dated by TCRdb to between 2020 and 2021). Study-level background: Samples covering the acute and convalescent phases of COVID-19 were provided by collaborators in the United States, Italy and Spain. The material from the prospective study consisted of cDNA or gDNA derived from T cells, B-cell-depleted T cells, or PBMCs. Subjects who had been exposed to COVID-19, were actively infected with it, or had recovered from it provided the deeply sampled blood TCRbeta repertoires that made up the dataset. A freely available public database, intended as a resource for researchers studying the immune response to SARS-CoV-2, is where the repertoires were released. The samples were drawn from the first 160 participants of the ongoing ImmuneRACE study and from some 1,300 subjects provided by 6 global collaborators. The sample metadata nearly always contained a de-identified subject ID, COVID-19 status, age in years and sex. Where available, HLA class I and class II types were taken from metadata supplied by the sample provider and were not determined by assay-based typing.

Worth noting for this clone: No antigen is known for it. No clone much larger than this one lies a single base away; base qualities are absent.

TCRbeta CDR3 regions were amplified from genomic DNA by means of the immunoSEQ Assay, a bias-controlled multiplex PCR. As for the original processing: Nucleated cell counts per sample were estimated from amplification of reference gene primers within the assay. Sequence reads were collapsed and filtered to measure the absolute abundance of every unique TCRbeta CDR3 rearrangement. For each sample, productive Simpson clonality was calculated by taking the square root of Simpson's diversity index across productive rearrangements. The table comes from immuneACCESS by way of TCRdb, which keeps in-frame sequences with V and J called. Part of the clones is missing from these tables; in studies checked, under half for an unresolved V gene and the rest for unknown reasons. Clone size and the V and J calls come from that table; the DNA yielded D and trimming. In this sample the table shows under 200,000 clones, roughly 80% of which occur a single time. About 6.5% of the sample is in the top ten clones.

In Seattle, one collaborating source enrolled patients while the infection was active and tracked those patients longitudinally over the course of disease. Each collaborating institution followed its own protocols to collect whole blood in K2EDTA tubes. For TCRbeta analysis, collaborators shipped samples as frozen whole blood, isolated PBMCs, or DNA extracted from either of those sample types. General conclusions and limits of the study: The quantity of clinical and demographic metadata differed by source and by participant and was supplied without curation.

This sequence was found in a woman in her thirties or forties with COVID-19, enrolled during active disease. The sequencing sample was made of peripheral blood.

The encoded CDR3 is CASSSGSVNTEAFF. The DNA sequence is given as TGTGCCAGCAGTTCCGGGTCAGTGAACACTGAAGCTTTCTTT. The rearrangement combines TRBV2 with TRBJ1-1, with the D gene not confidently named. CDR1 is given as SNHLY and CDR2 as FYNNEI, both from the germline V gene. Trimming costs V 5 bases and J 0 bases, and their ends lie 10 bases apart. Its CDR3 holds 14 amino acids, cysteine through phenylalanine. Just CDR3 DNA is preserved here, 42 bases in frame from base 1.